This TCR beta chain was observed in a study of T cell responses to AZD1222 COVID-19 vaccine. Study-wide context: Second-dose groups at about 4 or about 12 weeks were pooled. Study-wide results and limits: None of the repertoires were sampled until the peak T cell response had passed.

This CDR3 is built from 11 residues. The ends were cut back, 5 bases at V and 5 bases at J, with 7 bases in the middle. TCRdb's table, derived via immunoSEQ multiplex PCR, lists solely in-frame clones and lacks some. Of about 160,000 clones in the sample, about 91% were seen once. Note on this clone: The target antigen is unknown.

Sample: peripheral blood, taken on day 0 of AZD1222 vaccination. The genes are TRBV12-3 or TRBV12-4 and TRBJ2-7; D unresolved. The TCR sequence derives from an adult in good health. DNA for the CDR3: TGTGCCAGCAGTGGTATCCACGAGCAGTACTTC. It specifies CASSGIHEQYF.